This TCR beta chain was sequenced during a study of molecular identifiers for immune sequencing clone quantification. Sorted naive CD8 T cells were those defined as CD8+CD4-CCR7+CD45RA+. J was trimmed by 10 bases and V by 10 bases; bases with no gene match: 16. The CDR3 contains 15 residues. Germline values: CDR1 MDHEN, CDR2 SYDVKM. Generation of bulk TCR libraries relied on previously described methods and listed TCR primers. TCRdb re-called the PCR reads with MiXCR, one entry per CDR3 protein. This sample has some 320,000 distinct CDR3 sequences, with roughly a fifth found just once. Sequencing was done on a sample of naive CD8+ T cells from blood, with Jurkat cell RNA spiked in. Subset denoted: FACS-sorted CD8+CD4-CCR7+CD45RA+ naive T cells. The sequence derives from a human donor in good health. Some libraries in this study had Jurkat cell RNA spiked in. The rearrangement uses TRBV28 and TRBJ2-1; TRBD2 matches at 10 bases. For the CDR3, the DNA is TGTGCCACCTTAGCGGGGGGAAACTCCAATAGGGAGCAGTTCTTC. This encodes CATLAGGNSNREQFF.